The rows below give T cell receptor beta chains drawn from one sample of a study of cytomegalovirus exposure and HLA in healthy donors. Profiled with immunoSEQ multiplex PCR; TCRdb holds only in-frame clones, not every one. The sample lists about 76,000 clones, around 72% occurring once. The sample taken for sequencing was PBMCs. Source of these receptors: a woman between 40 and 50 years old in good health and CMV-seropositive. Both conserved end residues are part of each CDR3. Each record gives: J gene, D gene, clone size, V gene, CDR3 protein, CDR3 DNA. D genes are given only for firm matches. A row's size may be missing; if present it is once, few, many or a size class.

j_call: TRBJ2-1
d_call: TRBD2
clone_size: few
v_call: TRBV4-3
cdr3_aa: CASSQDGGGLAGEGEQFF
cdr3_nt: TGCGCCAGCAGCCAAGACGGGGGTGGACTAGCGGGGGAGGGGGAGCAGTTCTTC

j_call: TRBJ2-1
d_call: TRBD1
clone_size: few
v_call: TRBV10-3
cdr3_aa: CAISESTGGARNEQFF
cdr3_nt: TGTGCCATCAGTGAGTCTACAGGGGGCGCGCGCAATGAGCAGTTCTTC

j_call: TRBJ1-2
d_call: TRBD1
clone_size: NA
v_call: TRBV5-1
cdr3_aa: CASSPGGAGGYTF
cdr3_nt: TGCGCCAGCAGTCCAGGGGGCGCCGGTGGCTACACCTTC

j_call: TRBJ2-5
d_call: NA
clone_size: few
v_call: TRBV7-3
cdr3_aa: CASSERGGLYQETQYF
cdr3_nt: TGTGCCAGCAGCGAAAGGGGCGGATTGTACCAAGAGACCCAGTACTTC

j_call: TRBJ1-6
d_call: TRBD1
clone_size: NA
v_call: TRBV13
cdr3_aa: CASSQGAVNSPLHF
cdr3_nt: TGTGCCAGTTCACAGGGGGCGGTAAATTCACCCCTCCACTTT

j_call: TRBJ2-2
d_call: TRBD2
clone_size: NA
v_call: TRBV27
cdr3_aa: CATQLAGDAGELFF
cdr3_nt: TGTGCCACCCAACTAGCGGGAGATGCCGGGGAGCTGTTTTTT

j_call: TRBJ1-5
d_call: NA
clone_size: NA
v_call: TRBV4-1
cdr3_aa: CASSPGPRLDSQPQHF
cdr3_nt: TGCGCCAGCAGCCCAGGACCCCGCTTGGACAGCCAGCCCCAGCATTTT

j_call: TRBJ1-1
d_call: NA
clone_size: NA
v_call: TRBV18
cdr3_aa: CASSPPGDTEAFF
cdr3_nt: TGTGCCAGCTCACCACCAGGGGACACTGAAGCTTTCTTT

j_call: TRBJ1-6
d_call: TRBD1
clone_size: NA
v_call: TRBV30
cdr3_aa: CAWSVRGQGSPPLHF
cdr3_nt: TGTGCCTGGAGTGTACGGGGACAGGGAAGTCCACCCCTCCACTTT

j_call: TRBJ2-5
d_call: NA
clone_size: NA
v_call: TRBV10-1
cdr3_aa: CASSAGGADAETQYF
cdr3_nt: TGCGCCAGCTCAGCCGGTGGGGCAGACGCGGAGACCCAGTACTTC

j_call: TRBJ2-5
d_call: NA
clone_size: NA
v_call: TRBV11-2
cdr3_aa: CASSPLVAGTQYF
cdr3_nt: TGTGCCAGCAGCCCCCTAGTTGCGGGGACCCAGTACTTC

j_call: TRBJ1-3
d_call: NA
clone_size: NA
v_call: TRBV7-9
cdr3_aa: CASSLAERVSTIYF
cdr3_nt: TGTGCCAGCAGCTTAGCAGAGCGCGTATCCACCATATATTTT

j_call: TRBJ2-7
d_call: NA
clone_size: NA
v_call: TRBV6-1
cdr3_aa: CASEGVSSYEQYF
cdr3_nt: TGTGCCTCAGAGGGGGTTAGCTCCTACGAGCAGTACTTC

j_call: TRBJ2-1
d_call: NA
clone_size: NA
v_call: TRBV5-6
cdr3_aa: CASNRLGTNEQFF
cdr3_nt: TGTGCCAGCAACCGACTAGGAACCAATGAGCAGTTCTTC

j_call: TRBJ2-5
d_call: NA
clone_size: NA
v_call: TRBV10-3
cdr3_aa: CAISAGYQETQYF
cdr3_nt: TGTGCCATCAGTGCGGGGTACCAAGAGACCCAGTACTTC

j_call: TRBJ1-5
d_call: NA
clone_size: NA
v_call: TRBV6-1
cdr3_aa: CASLVGGAWQPQHF
cdr3_nt: TGTGCCAGCTTAGTGGGCGGGGCTTGGCAGCCCCAGCATTTT

j_call: TRBJ1-4
d_call: TRBD1
clone_size: NA
v_call: TRBV13
cdr3_aa: CASSSRGHEKLFF
cdr3_nt: TGTGCCAGCAGCAGCAGGGGGCATGAAAAACTGTTTTTT

j_call: TRBJ2-3
d_call: TRBD2
clone_size: few
v_call: TRBV15
cdr3_aa: CATSTSGGATDTQYF
cdr3_nt: TGTGCCACCAGCACTAGCGGGGGGGCCACAGATACGCAGTATTTT

j_call: TRBJ2-3
d_call: TRBD2
clone_size: NA
v_call: TRBV7-3
cdr3_aa: CASSLTGLAGGQDTQYF
cdr3_nt: TGTGCCAGCAGCTTAACGGGGCTAGCGGGGGGACAAGATACGCAGTATTTT

j_call: TRBJ2-1
d_call: TRBD1
clone_size: NA
v_call: TRBV18
cdr3_aa: CASSPDRGIRNEQFF
cdr3_nt: TGTGCCAGCTCACCAGACAGGGGAATTAGGAATGAGCAGTTCTTC

j_call: TRBJ1-1
d_call: NA
clone_size: NA
v_call: TRBV5-6
cdr3_aa: CASSFQTDTEAFF
cdr3_nt: TGTGCCAGCAGCTTTCAAACTGACACTGAAGCTTTCTTT

j_call: TRBJ1-1
d_call: TRBD1
clone_size: NA
v_call: TRBV2
cdr3_aa: CASSVDRGTEAFF
cdr3_nt: TGTGCCAGCAGTGTGGACAGGGGCACTGAAGCTTTCTTT

j_call: TRBJ1-1
d_call: NA
clone_size: NA
v_call: TRBV4-1
cdr3_aa: CASSHRNTEAFF
cdr3_nt: TGCGCCAGCAGCCACAGGAACACTGAAGCTTTCTTT

j_call: TRBJ2-7
d_call: NA
clone_size: NA
v_call: TRBV27
cdr3_aa: CASRRSSYEQYF
cdr3_nt: TGTGCCAGCAGACGGAGCTCCTACGAGCAGTACTTC

j_call: TRBJ2-3
d_call: NA
clone_size: NA
v_call: TRBV6-6
cdr3_aa: CASAPPPLADTQYF
cdr3_nt: TGTGCCAGCGCCCCTCCTCCCCTAGCAGATACGCAGTATTTT

j_call: TRBJ2-7
d_call: TRBD1
clone_size: NA
v_call: TRBV9
cdr3_aa: CASSVLGGTGGEEQYF
cdr3_nt: TGTGCCAGCAGCGTCCTCGGGGGGACAGGGGGCGAGGAGCAGTACTTC

j_call: TRBJ2-3
d_call: TRBD1
clone_size: NA
v_call: TRBV4-3
cdr3_aa: CASSPGQTGGRTDTQYF
cdr3_nt: TGCGCCAGCAGCCCTGGCCAAACAGGGGGAAGGACAGATACGCAGTATTTT

j_call: TRBJ1-4
d_call: NA
clone_size: NA
v_call: TRBV4-3
cdr3_aa: CASSQESFGGNEKLFF
cdr3_nt: TGCGCCAGCAGCCAAGAGAGCTTTGGTGGTAATGAAAAACTGTTTTTT

j_call: TRBJ2-5
d_call: TRBD2
clone_size: NA
v_call: TRBV5-1
cdr3_aa: CASSPGLAGTLETQYF
cdr3_nt: TGCGCCAGCAGCCCCGGACTAGCGGGAACATTAGAGACCCAGTACTTC

j_call: TRBJ1-4
d_call: TRBD1
clone_size: NA
v_call: TRBV7-2
cdr3_aa: CASSLAGQKFEKLFF
cdr3_nt: TGTGCCAGCAGCTTAGCGGGACAGAAGTTTGAAAAACTGTTTTTT

j_call: TRBJ2-6
d_call: TRBD1
clone_size: NA
v_call: TRBV4-1
cdr3_aa: CASSQPLGDRGLSGANVLTF
cdr3_nt: TGCGCCAGCAGCCAGCCTCTCGGGGACAGGGGGCTTTCTGGGGCCAACGTCCTGACTTTC

j_call: TRBJ2-5
d_call: NA
clone_size: NA
v_call: TRBV27
cdr3_aa: CASSPTRDQETQYF
cdr3_nt: TGTGCCAGCAGTCCCACTAGGGACCAAGAGACCCAGTACTTC

j_call: TRBJ2-5
d_call: TRBD2
clone_size: NA
v_call: TRBV28
cdr3_aa: CASSLLGGRGEGTQYF
cdr3_nt: TGTGCCAGCAGTTTATTGGGCGGGAGAGGGGAGGGGACCCAGTACTTC

j_call: TRBJ1-1
d_call: TRBD1
clone_size: NA
v_call: TRBV7-9
cdr3_aa: CASSLPTGADTEAFF
cdr3_nt: TGTGCCAGCAGCTTACCGACAGGGGCAGACACTGAAGCTTTCTTT